These 2 T cell receptor beta chains came from one sample sequenced in a study of STAT5B mutations in CD4+ large granular lymphocyte leukemia. Data came from immunoSEQ multiplex PCR; TCRdb stores just in-frame clones and leaves some out. The profile shows 37,000 or so clones, roughly 84% of them singletons. The sequenced material came from CD4+ T cells from blood buffy coats. The receptors here all came from a human donor in good health.

The chain has TRBV2 and TRBJ1-3; D is ambiguous. V was clipped by 3 bases and J by 0 bases, with 15 bases between them. CDR3 length: 17 amino acids. The germline V gene encodes CDR1 SNHLY and CDR2 FYNNEI. The CDR3 spells CASSDLLWESSGNTIYF. The CDR3 DNA reads as TGTGCCAGCAGTGACCTCCTGTGGGAGAGCTCTGGAAACACCATATATTTT.

This chain uses TRBV28 with TRBJ1-2; D might be TRBD1 (5 bases). Germline V gene data show CDR1 as MDHEN and CDR2 as SYDVKM. Trimming shortened V by 2 bases and J by 6 bases, and 7 bases separated the two germline ends. The CDR3 contains 12 residues. CDR3 nucleotide sequence: TGTGCCAGCAGTTTAATGGGACATGGCTACACCTTC. Translated: CASSLMGHGYTF.